This T cell receptor beta chain was observed in a study of blood T cell repertoires in COVID-19. About the research overall: Specimens from acute and convalescent COVID-19 originated in the United States, Italy and Spain.

This CDR3 spans 15 amino acids. CDR1 and CDR2 (germline): SGHTA, FQGTGA. V lost 5 bases, J lost 8 bases, and 9 bases stayed unmatched. Original analysis: From reference gene primer amplification, estimates of nucleated cell counts were derived. Only in-frame clones appear in the TCRdb table, and some are missing; sequencing was by immunoSEQ multiplex PCR. V and J calls and clone size come straight from that table; D and trimming were deduced from the DNA. Seen here are 170,000 or so clones, approximately 87% observed once, and the top ten hold less than 8.5%. The sequence derives from a woman between 45 and 60 years old who had recovered from COVID-19. Input material: PBMCs or T cells enriched from blood (not recorded which). The rearrangement links TRBV7-3 to TRBJ2-1, with TRBD2 matching 10 bases. CDR3 in amino acids: CASSRSGGAIDEQFF. The CDR3 region has the DNA TGTGCCAGCAGCCGCAGCGGGGGGGCCATCGATGAGCAGTTCTTC.